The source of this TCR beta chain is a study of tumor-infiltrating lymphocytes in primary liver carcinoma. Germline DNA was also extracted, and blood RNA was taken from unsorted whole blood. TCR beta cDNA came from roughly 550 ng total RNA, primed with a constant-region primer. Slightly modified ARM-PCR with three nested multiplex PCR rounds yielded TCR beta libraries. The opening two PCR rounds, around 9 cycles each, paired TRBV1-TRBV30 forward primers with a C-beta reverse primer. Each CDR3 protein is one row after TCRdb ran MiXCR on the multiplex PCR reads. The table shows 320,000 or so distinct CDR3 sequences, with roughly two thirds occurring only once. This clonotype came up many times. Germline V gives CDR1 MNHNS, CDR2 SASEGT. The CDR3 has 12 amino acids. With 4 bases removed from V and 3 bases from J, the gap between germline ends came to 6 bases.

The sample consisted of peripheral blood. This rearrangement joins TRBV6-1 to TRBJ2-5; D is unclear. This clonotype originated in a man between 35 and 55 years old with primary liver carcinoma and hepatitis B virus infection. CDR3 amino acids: CASSGMEETQYF. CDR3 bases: TGTGCCAGCAGTGGGATGGAAGAGACCCAGTACTTC.